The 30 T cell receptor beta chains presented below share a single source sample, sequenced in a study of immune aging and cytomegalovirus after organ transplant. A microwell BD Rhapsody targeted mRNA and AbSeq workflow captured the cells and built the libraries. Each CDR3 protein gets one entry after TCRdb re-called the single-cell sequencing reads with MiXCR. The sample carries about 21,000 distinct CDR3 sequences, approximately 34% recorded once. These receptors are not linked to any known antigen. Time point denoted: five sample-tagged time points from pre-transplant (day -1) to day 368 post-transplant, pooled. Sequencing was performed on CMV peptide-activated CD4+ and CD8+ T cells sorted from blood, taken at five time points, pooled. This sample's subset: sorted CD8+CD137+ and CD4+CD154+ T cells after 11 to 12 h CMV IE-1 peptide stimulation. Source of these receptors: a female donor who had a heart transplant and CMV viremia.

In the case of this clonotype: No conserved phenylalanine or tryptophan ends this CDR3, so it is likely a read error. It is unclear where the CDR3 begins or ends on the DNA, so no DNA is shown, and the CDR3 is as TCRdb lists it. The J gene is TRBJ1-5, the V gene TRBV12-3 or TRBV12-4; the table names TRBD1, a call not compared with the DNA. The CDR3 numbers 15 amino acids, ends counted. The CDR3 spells CASSLGTAGNQPQRL.

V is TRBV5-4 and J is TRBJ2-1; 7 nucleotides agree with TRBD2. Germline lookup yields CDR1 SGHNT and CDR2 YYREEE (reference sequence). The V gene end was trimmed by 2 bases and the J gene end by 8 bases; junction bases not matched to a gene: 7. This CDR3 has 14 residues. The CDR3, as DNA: TGTGCCAGCAGCTTCCGGCTAGCGGCGGATGAGCAGTTCTTC. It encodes CASSFRLAADEQFF.

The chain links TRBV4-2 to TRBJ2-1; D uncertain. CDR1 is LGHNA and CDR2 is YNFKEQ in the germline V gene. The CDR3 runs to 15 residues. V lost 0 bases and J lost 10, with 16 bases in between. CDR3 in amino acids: CASSQDLILGGEQFF. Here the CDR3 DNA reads TGTGCCAGCAGCCAAGATCTTATCCTCGGTGGAGAGCAGTTCTTC.

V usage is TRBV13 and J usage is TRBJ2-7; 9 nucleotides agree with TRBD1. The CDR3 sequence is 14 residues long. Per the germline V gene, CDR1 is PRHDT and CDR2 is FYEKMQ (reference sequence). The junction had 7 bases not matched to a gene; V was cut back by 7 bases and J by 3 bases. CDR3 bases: TGTGCCAGCAAGGGCGGGACAGGGAACTACGAGCAGTACTTC. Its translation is CASKGGTGNYEQYF.

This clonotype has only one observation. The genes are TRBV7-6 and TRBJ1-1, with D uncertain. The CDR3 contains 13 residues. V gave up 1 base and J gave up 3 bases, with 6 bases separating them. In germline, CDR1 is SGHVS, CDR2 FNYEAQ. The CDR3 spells CASSLDRHTEAFF. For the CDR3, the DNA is TGTGCCAGCAGCTTAGACAGACACACTGAAGCTTTCTTT.

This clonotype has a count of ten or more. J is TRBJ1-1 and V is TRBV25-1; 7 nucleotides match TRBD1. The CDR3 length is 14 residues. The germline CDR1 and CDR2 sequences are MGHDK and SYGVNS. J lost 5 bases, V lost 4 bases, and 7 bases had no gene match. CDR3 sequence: CASSALRGGTEAFF. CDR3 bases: TGTGCCAGCAGTGCCCTCAGGGGGGGGACTGAAGCTTTCTTT.

This CDR3 reads CASSPRGGLGTDTQYF. The CDR3 bases are TGTGCCAGCAGTCCTCGGGGGGGGCTGGGCACAGATACGCAGTATTTT. This chain connects TRBV6-2 or TRBV6-3 to TRBJ2-3; 8 bases are shared with TRBD2. V lost 5 bases to trimming and J lost 1 base; unmatched junction nucleotides: 8. Germline CDR1 MNHEY, CDR2 SVGEGT. The CDR3 sequence is 16 residues long.

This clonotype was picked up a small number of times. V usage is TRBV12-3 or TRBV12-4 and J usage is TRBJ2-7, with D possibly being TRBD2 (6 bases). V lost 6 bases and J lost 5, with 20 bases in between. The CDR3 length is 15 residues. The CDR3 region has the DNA TGTGCCAGCAGCCCTCTAACCGGGAGCGTCGACGAGCAGTACTTC. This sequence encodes CASSPLTGSVDEQYF.

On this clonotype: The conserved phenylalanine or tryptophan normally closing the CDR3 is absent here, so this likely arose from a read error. The CDR3 sequence is CSGGHGNTNTEAFS. CDR3 bases: TGCAGCGGGGGACATGGGAACACGAACACTGAAGCTTTCTCT. The chain joins TRBV29-1 to TRBJ1-1; possible D gene TRBD1, 6 bases. Trimming stripped 7 bases from V and 1 base from J, with 16 bases between. The CDR3 runs to 14 residues. The germline gives CDR1 SQVTM, CDR2 ANQGSEA.

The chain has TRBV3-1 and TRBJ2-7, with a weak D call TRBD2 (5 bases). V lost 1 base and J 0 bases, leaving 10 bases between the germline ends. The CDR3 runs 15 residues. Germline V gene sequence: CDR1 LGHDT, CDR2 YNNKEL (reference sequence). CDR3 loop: CASSQGHGGSYEQYF. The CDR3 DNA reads TGTGCCAGCAGCCAAGGGCACGGAGGCTCCTACGAGCAGTACTTC.

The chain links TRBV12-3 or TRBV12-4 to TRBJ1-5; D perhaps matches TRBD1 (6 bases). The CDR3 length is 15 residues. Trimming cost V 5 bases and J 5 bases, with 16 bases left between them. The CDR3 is CASSPSQGRDQPQHF. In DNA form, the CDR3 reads TGTGCCAGCAGTCCCTCTCAGGGGAGGGATCAGCCCCAGCATTTT.

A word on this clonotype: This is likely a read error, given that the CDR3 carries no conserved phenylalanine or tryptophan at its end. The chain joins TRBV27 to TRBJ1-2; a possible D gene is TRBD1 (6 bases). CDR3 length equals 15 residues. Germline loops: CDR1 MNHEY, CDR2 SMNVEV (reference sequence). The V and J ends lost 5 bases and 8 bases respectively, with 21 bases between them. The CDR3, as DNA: TGTGCCAGCAGTCCCTGGCCACCAGGGGCGGGGGGCTACACCATC. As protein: CASSPWPPGAGGYTI.

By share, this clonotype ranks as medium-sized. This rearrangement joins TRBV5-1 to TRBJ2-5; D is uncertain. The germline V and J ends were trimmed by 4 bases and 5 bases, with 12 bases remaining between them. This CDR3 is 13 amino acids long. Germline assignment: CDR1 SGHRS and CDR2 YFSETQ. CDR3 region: CASSPPGWETQYF. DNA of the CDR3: TGCGCCAGCAGCCCCCCAGGATGGGAGACCCAGTACTTC.

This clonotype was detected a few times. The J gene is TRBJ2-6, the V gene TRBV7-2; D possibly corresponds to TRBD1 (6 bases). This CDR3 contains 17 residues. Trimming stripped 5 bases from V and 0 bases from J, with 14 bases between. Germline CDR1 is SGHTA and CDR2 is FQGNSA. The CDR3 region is CASSPWTAGSGANVLTF. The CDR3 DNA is TGTGCCAGCAGCCCTTGGACAGCCGGCTCTGGGGCCAACGTCCTGACTTTC.

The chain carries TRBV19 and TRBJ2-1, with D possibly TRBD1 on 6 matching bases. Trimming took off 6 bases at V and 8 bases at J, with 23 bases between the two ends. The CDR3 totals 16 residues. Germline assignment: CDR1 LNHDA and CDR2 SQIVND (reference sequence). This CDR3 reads CASSGGRTEGSDEQFF. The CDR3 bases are TGTGCCAGTAGCGGAGGTAGGACAGAGGGAAGCGATGAGCAGTTCTTC.

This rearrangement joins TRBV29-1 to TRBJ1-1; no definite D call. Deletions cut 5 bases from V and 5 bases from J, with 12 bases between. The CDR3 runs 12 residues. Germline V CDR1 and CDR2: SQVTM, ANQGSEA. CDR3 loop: CSVNIGGTEAFF. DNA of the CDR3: TGCAGCGTTAACATTGGAGGTACTGAAGCTTTCTTT.

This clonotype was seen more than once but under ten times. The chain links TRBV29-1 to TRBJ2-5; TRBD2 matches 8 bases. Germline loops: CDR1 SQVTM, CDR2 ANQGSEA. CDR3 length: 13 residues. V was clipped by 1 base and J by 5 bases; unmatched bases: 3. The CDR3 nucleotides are TGCAGCGTTGAAGGGGGCGGGAGGGAGACCCAGTACTTC. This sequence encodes CSVEGGGRETQYF.

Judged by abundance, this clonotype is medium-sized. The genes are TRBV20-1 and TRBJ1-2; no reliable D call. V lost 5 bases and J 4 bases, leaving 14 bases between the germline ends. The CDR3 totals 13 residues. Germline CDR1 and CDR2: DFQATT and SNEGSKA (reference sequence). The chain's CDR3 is CSAGRLDSYGYTF. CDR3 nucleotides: TGCAGTGCTGGCCGGTTGGATAGCTATGGCTACACCTTC.

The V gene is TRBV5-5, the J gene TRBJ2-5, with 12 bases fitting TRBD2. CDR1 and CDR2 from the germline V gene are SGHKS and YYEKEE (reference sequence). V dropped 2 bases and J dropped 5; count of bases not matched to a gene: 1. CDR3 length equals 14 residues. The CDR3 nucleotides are TGTGCCAGCAGCTTTCTAGCGGGAGGGGAGACCCAGTACTTC. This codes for CASSFLAGGETQYF.

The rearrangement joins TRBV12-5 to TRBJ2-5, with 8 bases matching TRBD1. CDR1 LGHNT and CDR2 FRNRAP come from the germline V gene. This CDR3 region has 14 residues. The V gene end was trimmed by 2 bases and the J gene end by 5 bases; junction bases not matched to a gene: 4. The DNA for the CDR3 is TGTGCTAGTGGTTTGTCAGGGGGCGGTGAGACCCAGTACTTC. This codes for CASGLSGGGETQYF.

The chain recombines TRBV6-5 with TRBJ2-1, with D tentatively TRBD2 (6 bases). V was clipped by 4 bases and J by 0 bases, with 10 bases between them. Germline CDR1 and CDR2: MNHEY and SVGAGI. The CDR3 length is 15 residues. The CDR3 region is CASSWRGSSYNEQFF. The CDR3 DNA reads TGTGCCAGCAGTTGGCGGGGAAGCTCCTACAATGAGCAGTTCTTC.

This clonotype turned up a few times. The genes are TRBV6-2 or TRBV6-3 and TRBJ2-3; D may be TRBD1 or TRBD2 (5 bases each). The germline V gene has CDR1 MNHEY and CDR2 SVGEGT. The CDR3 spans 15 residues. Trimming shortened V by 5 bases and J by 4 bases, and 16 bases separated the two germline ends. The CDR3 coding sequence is TGTGCCAGCAGTACCCTGGGACCCCTGGCAGATACGCAGTATTTT. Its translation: CASSTLGPLADTQYF.

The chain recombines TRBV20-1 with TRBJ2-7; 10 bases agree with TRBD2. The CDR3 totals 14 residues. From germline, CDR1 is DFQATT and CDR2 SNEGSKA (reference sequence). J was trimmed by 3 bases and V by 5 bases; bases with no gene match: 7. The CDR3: CSAFIAGGFYEQYF. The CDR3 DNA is TGCAGTGCTTTTATAGCGGGGGGTTTCTACGAGCAGTACTTC.

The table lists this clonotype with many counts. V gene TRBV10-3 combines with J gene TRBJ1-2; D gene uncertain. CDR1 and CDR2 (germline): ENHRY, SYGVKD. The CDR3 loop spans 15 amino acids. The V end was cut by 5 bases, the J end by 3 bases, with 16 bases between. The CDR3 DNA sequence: TGTGCCATCAGTCCCCTGGAGCAGTTAGACTATGGCTACACCTTC. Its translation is CAISPLEQLDYGYTF.

The CDR3 sequence is CASSQDAAGGGNEQFF. The CDR3 nucleotides read TGCGCCAGCAGCCAAGATGCGGCAGGGGGTGGAAATGAGCAGTTCTTC. The chain combines TRBV4-1 with TRBJ2-1, with 7 bases fitting TRBD1. The CDR3 consists of 16 residues. Germline V gene lookup returns CDR1 MGHRA and CDR2 YSYEKL. V lost 0 bases, J lost 7 bases, and 9 bases stayed unmatched.

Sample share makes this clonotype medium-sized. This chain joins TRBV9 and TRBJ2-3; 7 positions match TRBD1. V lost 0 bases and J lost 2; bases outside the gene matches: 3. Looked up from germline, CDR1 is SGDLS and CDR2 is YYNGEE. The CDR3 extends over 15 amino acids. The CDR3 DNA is TGTGCCAGCAGCGTAGAACAGGGGATCACAGATACGCAGTATTTT. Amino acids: CASSVEQGITDTQYF.

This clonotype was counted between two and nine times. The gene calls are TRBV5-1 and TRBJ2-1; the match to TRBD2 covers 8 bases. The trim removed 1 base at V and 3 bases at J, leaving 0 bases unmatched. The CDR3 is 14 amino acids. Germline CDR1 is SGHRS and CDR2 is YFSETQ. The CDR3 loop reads CASSLTSGYNEQFF. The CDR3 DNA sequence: TGCGCCAGCAGCTTGACTAGCGGCTACAATGAGCAGTTCTTC.

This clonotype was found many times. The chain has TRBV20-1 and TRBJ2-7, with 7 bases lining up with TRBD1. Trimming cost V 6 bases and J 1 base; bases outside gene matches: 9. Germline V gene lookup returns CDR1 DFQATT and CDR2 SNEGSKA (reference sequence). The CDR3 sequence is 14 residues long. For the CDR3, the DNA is TGCAGTGCCGCGGCCAGGGGGTTATCCTACGAGCAGTACTTC. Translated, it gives CSAAARGLSYEQYF.

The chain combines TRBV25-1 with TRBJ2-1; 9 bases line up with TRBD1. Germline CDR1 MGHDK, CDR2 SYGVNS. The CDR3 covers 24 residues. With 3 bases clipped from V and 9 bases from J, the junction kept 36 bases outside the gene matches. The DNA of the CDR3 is TGTGCCAGCAGTGAGCTAGACCCGGGGGACAGGGTCTCTCGGCGTAGCGCTCATATCGTTGAGCAGTTCTTC. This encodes CASSELDPGDRVSRRSAHIVEQFF.

CDR3: CASSLTATTVDTEAFF. As DNA, the CDR3 is TGTGCCAGCAGCCTTACTGCGACTACAGTGGACACTGAAGCTTTCTTT. The V gene is TRBV7-3, the J gene TRBJ1-1; D not resolved. Germline loops: CDR1 SGHTA, CDR2 FQGTGA. CDR3 length: 16 amino acids. Between the trimmed V and J ends, which lost 5 bases and 3 bases, there was a span of 19 bases.